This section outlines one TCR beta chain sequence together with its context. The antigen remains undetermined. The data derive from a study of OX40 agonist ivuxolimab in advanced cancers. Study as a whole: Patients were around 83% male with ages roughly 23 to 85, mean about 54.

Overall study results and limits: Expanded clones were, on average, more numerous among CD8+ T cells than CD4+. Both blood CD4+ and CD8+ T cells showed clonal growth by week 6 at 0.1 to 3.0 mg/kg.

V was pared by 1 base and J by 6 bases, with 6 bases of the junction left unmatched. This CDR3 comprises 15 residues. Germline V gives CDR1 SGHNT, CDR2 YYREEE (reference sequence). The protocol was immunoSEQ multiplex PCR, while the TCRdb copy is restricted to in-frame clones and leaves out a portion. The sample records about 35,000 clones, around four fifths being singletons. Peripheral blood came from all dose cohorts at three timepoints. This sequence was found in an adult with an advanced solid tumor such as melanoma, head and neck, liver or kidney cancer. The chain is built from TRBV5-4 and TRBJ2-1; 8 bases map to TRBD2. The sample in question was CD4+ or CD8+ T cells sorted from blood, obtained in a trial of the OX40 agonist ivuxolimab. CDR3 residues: CASSLIAGGSNEQFF. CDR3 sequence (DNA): TGTGCCAGCAGCTTGATTGCGGGAGGAAGCAATGAGCAGTTCTTC.